One sample yielded the 10 T cell receptor beta chains listed below, sequenced in a study of blood T cell repertoires in COVID-19. TCRdb's copy holds only in-frame clones and misses some; the assay was immunoSEQ multiplex PCR. The sample holds some 200,000 clones, nearly 90% seen once. Sequencing was carried out using peripheral blood. These receptors originate from a man in his sixties with active or convalescent COVID-19.

The rearrangement links TRBV2 to TRBJ1-1; 7 bases agree with TRBD1. CDR1 and CDR2 (germline): SNHLY, FYNNEI. V trimming: 6 bases; J trimming: 3 bases; junction bases outside the gene matches: 7. The CDR3 extends over 14 amino acids. The CDR3 DNA is TGTGCCAGCAGGGCAACAGGGGACTACACTGAAGCTTTCTTT. Protein product: CASRATGDYTEAFF.

This chain uses TRBV6-5 with TRBJ1-6, with 12 nucleotides matching TRBD1. CDR3 size: 14 residues. The V and J ends lost 0 bases and 14 bases, in that order; junction bases with no gene match: 2. Germline assignment: CDR1 MNHEY and CDR2 SVGAGI. The DNA for the CDR3 is TGTGCCAGCAGTTACTCGGGACAGGGGGCATCCCTCCACTTT. Amino acid sequence: CASSYSGQGASLHF.

The chain links TRBV18 to TRBJ2-1; 7 nucleotides line up with TRBD2. Germline values: CDR1 KGHSH, CDR2 LQKENI. J gave up 0 bases and V 3 bases, and 2 bases lay outside the gene matches. The CDR3 contains 15 residues. The CDR3 DNA reads TGTGCCAGCTCACCGGGACTACCCTCCTACAATGAGCAGTTCTTC. It is translated as CASSPGLPSYNEQFF.

V and J are TRBV29-1 and TRBJ2-1; 8 positions match TRBD1. Germline V gene data show CDR1 as SQVTM and CDR2 as ANQGSEA. J was trimmed by 4 bases and V by 7 bases; bases with no gene match: 9. This CDR3 comprises 14 residues. The CDR3 here is CSGIDRGDYNEQFF. The CDR3 DNA reads TGCAGCGGTATAGACAGGGGCGATTACAATGAGCAGTTCTTC.

This sequence joins TRBV13 and TRBJ2-1; weak D call: TRBD2 (6 bases). The V end lost 5 bases, the J end lost 5 bases, and 16 bases lay between the germline ends. Germline V lookup: CDR1 PRHDT, CDR2 FYEKMQ (reference sequence). CDR3 length: 15 amino acids. CDR3 protein: CASSRRGPTDNEQFF. The CDR3 DNA reads TGTGCCAGCAGCCGGAGGGGACCAACCGACAATGAGCAGTTCTTC.

The chain has TRBV5-1 and TRBJ1-5; 7 nucleotides align to TRBD1. The CDR3 consists of 14 residues. The junction had 5 bases not matched to a gene; V was cut back by 2 bases and J by 6 bases. CDR1 and CDR2 (germline): SGHRS, YFSETQ. CDR3 nucleotide sequence: TGCGCCAGCAGCTTAGGACAGGCCGGTCAGCCCCAGCATTTT. This sequence encodes CASSLGQAGQPQHF.

The chain joins TRBV4-1 to TRBJ1-5; D is unclear. The CDR3 extends over 14 amino acids. Trimming took off 2 bases at V and 3 bases at J, with 8 bases between the two ends. Germline V gene data show CDR1 as MGHRA and CDR2 as YSYEKL. The CDR3 coding sequence is TGCGCCAGCAGCCAATCGGGGAACAATCAGCCCCAGCATTTT. It translates to CASSQSGNNQPQHF.

The V and J genes are TRBV7-8 and TRBJ2-3; TRBD2 aligns across 11 bases. The germline CDR1 and CDR2 sequences are SGHVS and FQNEAQ. Trimming took 5 bases from V and 4 from J; bases not matched to a gene: 8. The CDR3 consists of 16 residues. The CDR3 sequence is CASSPIAGGKADTQYF. In DNA, the CDR3 is TGTGCCAGCAGCCCCATAGCGGGGGGGAAGGCAGATACGCAGTATTTT.

The chain employs TRBV2 and TRBJ1-1; D is uncertain. CDR1 SNHLY and CDR2 FYNNEI come from the germline V gene. Deletions cut 4 bases from V and 1 base from J, with 4 bases between. This CDR3 spans 12 amino acids. The CDR3 spells CASSGGNTEAFF. As DNA, the CDR3 is TGTGCCAGCAGTGGAGGGAACACTGAAGCTTTCTTT.

The chain combines TRBV6-5 with TRBJ1-1; TRBD1 aligns across 10 bases. After removal of 5 bases from V and 6 bases from J, the junction contained 9 bases not matched to a gene. The CDR3 is 15 residues long. The germline gives CDR1 MNHEY, CDR2 SVGAGI. The CDR3 protein is CASSTSGQGFSEAFF. Here the CDR3 DNA reads TGTGCCAGCAGTACCTCGGGACAGGGGTTCTCTGAAGCTTTCTTT.